This TCR beta chain was found in a study of blood T cell repertoires in COVID-19 (dated by TCRdb to the early 2020s). With regard to the full study: Samples covering the acute and convalescent phases of COVID-19 were provided by collaborators in the United States, Italy and Spain. The material from the prospective study consisted of cDNA or gDNA derived from T cells, B-cell-depleted T cells, or PBMCs. Subjects who had been exposed to COVID-19, were actively infected with it, or had recovered from it provided the deeply sampled blood TCRbeta repertoires that made up the dataset. The repertoires were released in a freely available public database intended as a resource for research on the immune response to SARS-CoV-2. Samples were obtained from the ongoing ImmuneRACE study (first 160 participants) and from approximately 1,200 subjects provided by 6 global collaborators. A de-identified subject ID, COVID-19 status, age in years and sex were almost always included in the sample metadata. HLA class I and class II types, where available, came from metadata supplied by the sample provider rather than from assay-based typing.

Participants in the prospective study were enrolled through a virtual design, were aged about 18 to 89 years, and lived in about two dozen United States geographic areas. In the prospective study, cohorts were assigned on the basis of participant-reported clinical history obtained from a screening survey and a study questionnaire. Exposed participants were defined as having been in contact with someone with a PCR-confirmed or clinician-diagnosed COVID-19 case within 2 weeks of study entry. In the prospective study, mobile phlebotomists collected whole blood, serum and a nasopharyngeal or oropharyngeal swab from each participant. Prospective study participants could optionally give additional blood draws and questionnaires over an approximately two-month period. Before DNA extraction, blood samples from the prospective study were shipped at room temperature or frozen. On this clone: The specificity of this receptor is unknown. No base quality values were provided; no much bigger clone lies one nucleotide off.

The germline V gene (reference sequence) supplies CDR1 SGHNT and CDR2 YYREEE. V is pared back by 2 bases and J by 7 bases, with 12 bases lying between the germline termini. From cysteine to phenylalanine, the CDR3 is 13 amino acids long. Only the CDR3 DNA is retained, 39 bases long and in frame from the first base. General findings and caveats noted by the study authors: The quantity of clinical and demographic metadata differed by source and by participant and was supplied without curation.

TCRbeta CDR3 regions were amplified from genomic DNA by means of the immunoSEQ Assay, a bias-controlled multiplex PCR. The authors processed their data as follows. The number of nucleated cells in each sample was estimated from the amplification of reference gene primers within the assay. To quantify the absolute abundance of each unique TCRbeta CDR3 rearrangement, sequence reads were collapsed and filtered. For each sample, productive Simpson clonality was calculated by taking the square root of Simpson's diversity index across productive rearrangements. TCRdb retrieved this table from immuneACCESS and kept in-frame rearrangements only. Not all clones are present; in checked studies, unresolved V genes account for under half, and no reason is known for the remainder. V and J calls and clone size are as listed in that table; D and trimming were resolved from the DNA. This sample comprises roughly 400,000 clones, about 88% of them detected only once. The ten largest clones take up about 1.5% of the sample.

The sample comprised PBMCs or T cells enriched from blood (not recorded which). This clonotype was sampled from a woman younger than 30 who had been exposed to COVID-19. The V gene is TRBV5-4 and the J gene is TRBJ2-5, and perhaps TRBD2 as D gene, on 5 matching bases. The CDR3 protein is CASSFAAAGTQYF. Read as DNA, the sequence is TGTGCCAGCAGCTTCGCGGCGGCGGGGACCCAGTACTTC. With the portions outside the CDR3 filled from the reference TRBV5-4 and TRBJ2-5 genes, the complete variable region becomes ETGVTQSPTHLIKTRGQQVTLRCSSQSGHNTVSWYQQALGQGPQFIFQYYREEENGRGNFPPRFSGLQFPNYSSELNVNALELDDSALYLCASSFAAAGTQYFGPGTRLLVL.